The clone carrying this T cell receptor beta chain was detected ten times or more. The data were taken from a study of T-cell reconstitution after alpha-beta-depleted transplantation in children. Trimming took off 3 bases at V and 7 bases at J, with 10 bases between the two ends. The CDR3 spans 13 residues. Germline CDR1 reads MDHEN; CDR2 reads SYDVKM. Unique molecular identifiers featured in how the TCRbeta library was prepared. TCRdb re-called the PCR reads through MiXCR, storing one row per CDR3 protein. The table lists 240,000 or so distinct CDR3 sequences, more than 10% of them singletons. This TCR was recovered from a human donor who donated a stem cell graft to a child with acute lymphoblastic leukemia. The input for sequencing was PBMCs from the stem cell graft donor, taken from the stem cell graft. The chain has TRBV28 and TRBJ2-1, with D possibly matching TRBD2 (5 bases). This chain's CDR3 is CASSFRGWNEQFF. The CDR3 DNA follows: TGTGCCAGCAGTTTTCGAGGGTGGAATGAGCAGTTCTTC.